This T cell receptor (beta chain) originates from a study of CD8+ T cells in alopecia areata. Only one count was recorded for this clone. This sample includes further DNA sequences coding for the same CDR3. Once RNA had been extracted, it was reverse transcribed into cDNA to act as the sequencing template. Libraries were prepared by immunoSEQ multiplex PCR; TCRdb keeps only in-frame clonotypes and omits some of them. The sample consists of about 82,000 clones, about 53% of them appearing once. Germline V gene data show CDR1 as SGDLS and CDR2 as YYNGEE. CDR3 length equals 13 residues. Trimming stripped 2 bases from V and 4 bases from J, with 6 bases between.

The sample was NKG2D-high CD8+ T cells sorted from blood. This receptor was obtained from a human donor with alopecia areata. This sequence joins TRBV9 and TRBJ2-2; D unclear. The CDR3 is CASSVGSTGELFF. The CDR3 nucleotides are TGTGCCAGCAGCGTGGGATCCACCGGGGAGCTGTTTTTT.